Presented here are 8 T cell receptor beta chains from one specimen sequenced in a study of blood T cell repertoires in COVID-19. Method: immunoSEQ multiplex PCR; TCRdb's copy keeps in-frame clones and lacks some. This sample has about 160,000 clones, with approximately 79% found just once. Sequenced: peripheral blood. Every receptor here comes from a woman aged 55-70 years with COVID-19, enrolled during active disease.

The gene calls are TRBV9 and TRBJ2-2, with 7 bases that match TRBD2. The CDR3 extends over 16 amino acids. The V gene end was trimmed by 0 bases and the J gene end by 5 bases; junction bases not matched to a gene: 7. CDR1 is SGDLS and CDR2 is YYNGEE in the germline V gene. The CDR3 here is CASSVGGRAGTGELFF. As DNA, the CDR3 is TGTGCCAGCAGCGTAGGGGGCCGAGCGGGGACCGGGGAGCTGTTTTTT.

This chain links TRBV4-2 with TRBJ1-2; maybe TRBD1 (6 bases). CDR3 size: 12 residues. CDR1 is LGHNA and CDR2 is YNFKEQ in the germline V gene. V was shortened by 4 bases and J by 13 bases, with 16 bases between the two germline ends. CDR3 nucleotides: TGTGCCAGCAGCCGAGCGCGACAGGTAATCACCTTC. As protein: CASSRARQVITF.

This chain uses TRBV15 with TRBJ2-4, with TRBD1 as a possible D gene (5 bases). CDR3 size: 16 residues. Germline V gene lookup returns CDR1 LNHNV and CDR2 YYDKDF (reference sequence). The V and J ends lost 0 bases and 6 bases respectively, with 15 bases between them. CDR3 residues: CATSRDWGPSGNIQYF. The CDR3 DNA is TGTGCCACCAGCAGAGATTGGGGCCCCTCAGGAAACATTCAGTACTTC.

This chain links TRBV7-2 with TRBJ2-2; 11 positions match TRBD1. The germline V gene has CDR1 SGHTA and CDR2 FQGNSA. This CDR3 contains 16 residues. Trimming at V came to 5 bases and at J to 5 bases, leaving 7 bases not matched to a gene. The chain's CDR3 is CASSKGQGAGTGELFF. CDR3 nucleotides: TGTGCCAGCAGCAAAGGACAGGGGGCAGGAACCGGGGAGCTGTTTTTT. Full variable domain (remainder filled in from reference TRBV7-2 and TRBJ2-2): GAGVSQSPSNKVTEKGKDVELRCDPISGHTALYWYRQSLGQGLEFLIYFQGNSAPDKSGLPSDRFSAERTGGSVSTLTIQRTQQEDSAVYLCASSKGQGAGTGELFFGEGSRLTVL.

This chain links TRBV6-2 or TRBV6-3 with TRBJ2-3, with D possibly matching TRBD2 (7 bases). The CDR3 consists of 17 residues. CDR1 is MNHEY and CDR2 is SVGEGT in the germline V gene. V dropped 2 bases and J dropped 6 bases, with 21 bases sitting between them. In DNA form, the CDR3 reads TGTGCCAGCAGTTACCACCCCTCGGGGGGCGGTAGGGATACGCAGTATTTT. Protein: CASSYHPSGGGRDTQYF.

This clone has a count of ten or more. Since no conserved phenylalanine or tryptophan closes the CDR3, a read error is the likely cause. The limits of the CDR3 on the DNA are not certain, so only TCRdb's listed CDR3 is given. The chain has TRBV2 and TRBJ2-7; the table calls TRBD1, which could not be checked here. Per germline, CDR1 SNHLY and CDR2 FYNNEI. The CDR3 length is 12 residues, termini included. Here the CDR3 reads CASSGQGAPRFG.

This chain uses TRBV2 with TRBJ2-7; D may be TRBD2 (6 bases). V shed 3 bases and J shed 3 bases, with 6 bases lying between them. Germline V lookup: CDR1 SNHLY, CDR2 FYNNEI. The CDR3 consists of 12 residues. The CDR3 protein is CASSEGGYEQYF. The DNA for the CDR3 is TGTGCCAGCAGTGAGGGGGGCTACGAGCAGTACTTC.

CDR3 bases: TGTGCCAGCAGCTTGTACGGCGGGAATTCACCCCTCCACTTT. Its protein product is CASSLYGGNSPLHF. The chain couples TRBV5-6 to TRBJ1-6; D is unresolved. V was pared by 1 base and J by 7 bases, with 9 bases between. The CDR3 loop spans 14 amino acids. Per germline, CDR1 SGHDT and CDR2 YYEEEE.